The 28 T cell receptor beta chains in this list originate from one sample, sequenced in a study of PD-1 blockade in classical Hodgkin lymphoma. This table comes from immunoSEQ multiplex PCR, and its TCRdb copy is limited to in-frame clones, with some not included. The sample includes 100,000 or so clones, more than 85% of them seen just once. This sample's time point: cycle 4 day 1 (C4D1), after more than five weeks of nivolumab. After autologous stem cell transplantation all patients relapsed, and prior brentuximab vedotin exposure differed between cohorts. Sequencing was performed on peripheral blood mononuclear cells (PBMCs), taken before the fourth cycle of nivolumab. These receptors were taken from a human donor with classical Hodgkin lymphoma.

The chain recombines TRBV7-8 with TRBJ2-7, with 12 nucleotides matching TRBD1. The junction had 7 bases not matched to a gene; V was cut back by 6 bases and J by 4 bases. The CDR3 runs 15 residues. Germline V CDR1 and CDR2: SGHVS, FQNEAQ. CDR3 in DNA: TGTGCCAGCAGGATTGGGACAGGGGGCGGGTACGAGCAGTACTTC. Translation gives CASRIGTGGGYEQYF.

The chain is built from TRBV5-1 and TRBJ2-1; unclear D gene. V was trimmed by 1 base and J by 5 bases, leaving 10 bases between them. The CDR3 runs to 14 residues. Per the germline V gene, CDR1 is SGHRS and CDR2 is YFSETQ. CDR3 nucleotide sequence: TGCGCCAGCAGCTTGCGGTGGCAGCACAATGAGCAGTTCTTC. Translated: CASSLRWQHNEQFF.

This chain uses TRBV15 with TRBJ1-2; possible D gene TRBD1, 5 bases. Trimming cost V 5 bases and J 4 bases, with 20 bases left between them. The CDR3 is 16 amino acids. The germline V gene has CDR1 LNHNV and CDR2 YYDKDF (reference sequence). For the CDR3, the DNA is TGTGCCACCAGCTCCCCCGGAGGGGACCGGCCCTATGGCTACACCTTC. It translates to CATSSPGGDRPYGYTF.

J is TRBJ2-5 and V is TRBV4-1, with D possibly TRBD2 on 6 matching bases. The germline V gene encodes CDR1 MGHRA and CDR2 YSYEKL. Trimming took 1 base from V and 7 from J, leaving 16 bases between them. The CDR3 consists of 15 residues. In DNA form, the CDR3 reads TGCGCCAGCAGCCAAGTGGAGACGGGAGTAGCGACCCAGTACTTC. Amino acids: CASSQVETGVATQYF.

The chain links TRBV6-5 to TRBJ2-7, with TRBD1 matching 11 bases. Unmatched junction bases numbered 6, after V lost 5 bases and J lost 9 bases. There are 13 residues in the CDR3. Germline CDR1 reads MNHEY; CDR2 reads SVGAGI. The chain's CDR3 is CASSRGQGERQYF. For the CDR3, the DNA is TGTGCCAGCAGTCGGGGACAGGGGGAACGGCAGTACTTC.

This chain joins TRBV7-8 and TRBJ2-7; TRBD2 agrees at 11 bases. The ends lost 10 bases at V and 6 bases at J; junction bases unmatched: 14. The CDR3 covers 15 residues. The germline gives CDR1 SGHVS, CDR2 FQNEAQ. The CDR3 protein is CATARLAGPLSEQYF. The CDR3 bases are TGTGCCACCGCCAGACTAGCGGGGCCTCTTTCCGAGCAGTACTTC.

In its sample, this clone was seen once. The V and J genes are TRBV27 and TRBJ1-2; D is undetermined. The V and J ends lost 3 bases and 8 bases respectively, with 13 bases between them. This CDR3 is built from 13 residues. The germline gives CDR1 MNHEY, CDR2 SMNVEV (reference sequence). The CDR3 DNA sequence: TGTGCCAGCAGTTTGGGCCCCTTCCGGGGCTACACCTTC. This sequence encodes CASSLGPFRGYTF.

The CDR3 nucleotides read TGCGCCAGCAGCTTTTCCCTCAGAATGAACACTGAAGCTTTCTTT. Its protein product is CASSFSLRMNTEAFF. The chain is built from TRBV5-1 and TRBJ1-1; unclear D gene. The CDR3 extends over 15 amino acids. CDR1 SGHRS and CDR2 YFSETQ come from the germline V gene. V was trimmed by 2 bases and J by 0 bases, leaving 11 bases between them.

The rearrangement joins TRBV6-5 to TRBJ2-2; 13 bases are a match to TRBD2. Germline V gene data show CDR1 as MNHEY and CDR2 as SVGAGI. V dropped 6 bases and J dropped 5; count of bases not matched to a gene: 3. The CDR3 loop spans 15 amino acids. The CDR3 here is CASSGTSGITGELFF. Here the CDR3 DNA reads TGTGCCAGCAGCGGGACTAGCGGGATAACCGGGGAGCTGTTTTTT.

The V and J genes are TRBV4-1 and TRBJ1-5, with D perhaps TRBD1 (6 bases). The V and J ends lost 6 bases and 6 bases respectively, with 12 bases between them. CDR3 length equals 13 residues. The germline V gene has CDR1 MGHRA and CDR2 YSYEKL. CDR3 coding DNA: TGCGCCAGCAGAGGGGGGTTCCGTCAGCCCCAGCATTTT. Protein sequence: CASRGGFRQPQHF.

The chain has TRBV27 and TRBJ2-1; 7 bases map to TRBD2. V lost 5 bases and J lost 3; bases outside the gene matches: 7. The CDR3 length is 15 residues. The V gene's germline CDR1 is MNHEY and CDR2 SMNVEV (reference sequence). CDR3 DNA: TGTGCCAGCAGTAAAGCGGGAATTATCTACAATGAGCAGTTCTTC. Protein: CASSKAGIIYNEQFF.

This rearrangement joins TRBV29-1 to TRBJ1-1; D gene ambiguous. The V gene lost 3 bases and the J gene lost 0 bases, with 11 bases spanning the gap. The CDR3 length is 14 residues. CDR1 and CDR2 from the germline V gene are SQVTM and ANQGSEA. The CDR3 region is CSVEGTKMNTEAFF. CDR3 nucleotides: TGCAGCGTTGAGGGCACTAAGATGAACACTGAAGCTTTCTTT.

The rearrangement links TRBV7-9 to TRBJ2-7, with TRBD1 matching 7 bases. From germline, CDR1 is SEHNR and CDR2 FQNEAQ (reference sequence). CDR3 length: 15 residues. J lost 3 bases, V lost 1 base, and 6 bases had no gene match. CDR3 nucleotide sequence: TGTGCCAGCAGCTTAGAGGTGGGACAGCTCTACGAGCAGTACTTC. The encoded protein is CASSLEVGQLYEQYF.

This chain links TRBV5-1 with TRBJ1-2; a weak D match, TRBD1 (5 bases). The length of the CDR3 is 12 residues. Trimming pared 0 bases from V and 8 bases from J, leaving 8 bases between. Germline lookup yields CDR1 SGHRS and CDR2 YFSETQ. CDR3 residues: CASSLGGVGYTF. Written as DNA, the CDR3 is TGCGCCAGCAGCTTGGGAGGGGTCGGCTACACCTTC.

The chain links TRBV5-1 to TRBJ2-3; 16 bases are shared with TRBD2. The CDR3 is 18 residues long. V lost 7 bases, J lost 8 bases, and 16 bases stayed unmatched. CDR1 is SGHRS, CDR2 YFSETQ, per germline. The CDR3, as DNA: TGCGCCAGCCATACCGATCTTACCGGGACTAGCGGGAGGGTTACGCAGTATTTT. This translates into CASHTDLTGTSGRVTQYF.

The rearrangement joins TRBV6-1 to TRBJ1-5; 7 bases match TRBD1. This CDR3 contains 15 residues. In germline, CDR1 is MNHNS, CDR2 SASEGT. Trimming cost V 6 bases and J 6 bases; bases outside gene matches: 11. The CDR3 DNA reads as TGTGCCAGCAGGGCCGGAGGAGGGGGCGGTCAGCCCCAGCATTTT. It specifies CASRAGGGGGQPQHF.

The chain links TRBV2 to TRBJ1-1; tentative D call: TRBD1 (5 bases). The germline gives CDR1 SNHLY, CDR2 FYNNEI. Between the trimmed V and J ends, which lost 3 bases and 4 bases, there was a span of 9 bases. CDR3 length: 13 residues. CDR3 nucleotides: TGTGCCAGCAGTGACCTCAGGGCCACTGAAGCTTTCTTT. This sequence encodes CASSDLRATEAFF. Full variable domain (missing parts from reference TRBV2 and TRBJ1-1): EPEVTQTPSHQVTQMGQEVILRCVPISNHLYFYWYRQILGQKVEFLVSFYNNEISEKSEIFDDQFSVERPDGSNFTLKIRSTKLEDSAMYFCASSDLRATEAFFGQGTRLTVV.

The table lists this clone with many counts. The chain links TRBV27 to TRBJ1-2, with 9 bases matching TRBD1. V lost 3 bases to trimming and J lost 14 bases; unmatched junction nucleotides: 10. CDR1 and CDR2 (germline): MNHEY, SMNVEV (reference sequence). The CDR3 contains 13 residues. The CDR3 coding sequence is TGTGCCAGCAGTTTGGGGACAGGGATGGTAGTAACCTTC. Protein sequence: CASSLGTGMVVTF.

This chain connects TRBV19 to TRBJ2-3; D not certain. Germline V CDR1 and CDR2: LNHDA, SQIVND (reference sequence). The CDR3 has 17 amino acids. The ends were cut back, 4 bases at V and 0 bases at J, with 17 bases in the middle. CDR3 sequence reads: CASSRWTDVSSTDTQYF. The CDR3 nucleotides are TGTGCCAGTAGTAGATGGACGGACGTCTCTAGCACAGATACGCAGTATTTT.

The chain couples TRBV11-3 to TRBJ2-2, with D hard to call. Trimming took off 1 base at V and 5 bases at J, with 11 bases between the two ends. Germline V gene lookup returns CDR1 SGHNT and CDR2 YENEEA. The CDR3 is 15 amino acids. The CDR3 DNA follows: TGTGCCAGCAGCTTAGGACACCTTGGGACCGGGGAGCTGTTTTTT. It specifies CASSLGHLGTGELFF.

This rearrangement joins TRBV7-8 to TRBJ1-1; maybe TRBD1 (5 bases). Germline values: CDR1 SGHVS, CDR2 FQNEAQ. With 2 bases removed from V and 11 bases from J, the gap between germline ends came to 24 bases. CDR3 length: 16 residues. CDR3 DNA sequence: TGTGCCAGCAGCTTATCAGTCGCGAGGGACCCTAACGGGGCTTTCTTT. It is translated as CASSLSVARDPNGAFF. Variable domain in full (rest from reference TRBV7-8 and TRBJ1-1): GAGVSQSPRYKVAKRGQDVALRCDPISGHVSLFWYQQALGQGPEFLTYFQNEAQLDKSGLPSDRFFAERPEGSVSTLKIQRTQQEDSAVYLCASSLSVARDPNGAFFGQGTRLTVV.

This chain links TRBV28 with TRBJ2-7, with D possibly being TRBD1 (6 bases). The CDR3 runs 17 residues. Trimming left V 3 bases short and J 2 bases short, with 20 bases between. The germline gives CDR1 MDHEN, CDR2 SYDVKM. The CDR3 nucleotides read TGTGCCAGCAGTTTCCCCGGGCAGGGGCGCGAAACCTACGAGCAGTACTTC. Amino acid sequence: CASSFPGQGRETYEQYF.

This rearrangement joins TRBV5-1 to TRBJ1-4; TRBD1 agrees at 7 bases. Germline trimming cut 5 bases from V and 6 bases from J; bases unmatched to any gene: 7. In germline, CDR1 is SGHRS, CDR2 YFSETQ. This CDR3 is built from 14 residues. The DNA of the CDR3 is TGCGCCAGCAGATCCGACAGGGCGGATGAAAAACTGTTTTTT. Its translation: CASRSDRADEKLFF.

This chain joins TRBV2 and TRBJ2-7, with D hard to call. Germline CDR1 and CDR2: SNHLY and FYNNEI. V lost 9 bases and J lost 0, with 9 bases in between. CDR3 length: 12 residues. CDR3 nucleotides: TGTGCCAGTCGAGGTCCCTCCTACGAGCAGTACTTC. It codes for CASRGPSYEQYF.

This chain uses TRBV6-5 with TRBJ2-7; unclear D gene. Trimming pared 1 base from V and 2 bases from J, leaving 9 bases between. Germline V lookup: CDR1 MNHEY, CDR2 SVGAGI. The CDR3 is 14 residues long. The CDR3 DNA reads as TGTGCCAGCAGTTACTTAGGGATGGCCTACGAGCAGTACTTC. The encoded protein is CASSYLGMAYEQYF.

The V and J genes are TRBV5-4 and TRBJ1-5, with no clear D. Trimming cost V 0 bases and J 3 bases, with 7 bases left between them. The V gene's germline CDR1 is SGHNT and CDR2 YYREEE (reference sequence). This CDR3 has 14 residues. For the CDR3, the DNA is TGTGCCAGCAGCTTGGGGCCAGCCAATCAGCCCCAGCATTTT. Amino acids: CASSLGPANQPQHF.

The chain combines TRBV27 with TRBJ1-5, with D possibly TRBD1 on 5 matching bases. The CDR3 is 14 amino acids. Looked up from germline, CDR1 is MNHEY and CDR2 is SMNVEV (reference sequence). V lost 4 bases and J lost 4, with 11 bases in between. The CDR3 coding sequence is TGTGCCAGCAGTTCCTGGACACATAATCAGCCCCAGCATTTT. Translated: CASSSWTHNQPQHF.

The chain carries TRBV28 and TRBJ2-2, with 15 positions matching TRBD2. J lost 6 bases, V lost 5 bases, and 4 bases had no gene match. CDR3 length equals 16 residues. In germline, CDR1 is MDHEN, CDR2 SYDVKM. CDR3 coding DNA: TGTGCCAGCAGTCATGGACTAGCGGGAGGGTCCGGGGAGCTGTTTTTT. Protein product: CASSHGLAGGSGELFF. The whole variable domain, remainder taken from reference TRBV28 and TRBJ2-2, is DVKVTQSSRYLVKRTGEKVFLECVQDMDHENMFWYRQDPGLGLRLIYFSYDVKMKEKGDIPEGYSVSREKKERFSLILESASTNQTSMYLCASSHGLAGGSGELFFGEGSRLTVL.